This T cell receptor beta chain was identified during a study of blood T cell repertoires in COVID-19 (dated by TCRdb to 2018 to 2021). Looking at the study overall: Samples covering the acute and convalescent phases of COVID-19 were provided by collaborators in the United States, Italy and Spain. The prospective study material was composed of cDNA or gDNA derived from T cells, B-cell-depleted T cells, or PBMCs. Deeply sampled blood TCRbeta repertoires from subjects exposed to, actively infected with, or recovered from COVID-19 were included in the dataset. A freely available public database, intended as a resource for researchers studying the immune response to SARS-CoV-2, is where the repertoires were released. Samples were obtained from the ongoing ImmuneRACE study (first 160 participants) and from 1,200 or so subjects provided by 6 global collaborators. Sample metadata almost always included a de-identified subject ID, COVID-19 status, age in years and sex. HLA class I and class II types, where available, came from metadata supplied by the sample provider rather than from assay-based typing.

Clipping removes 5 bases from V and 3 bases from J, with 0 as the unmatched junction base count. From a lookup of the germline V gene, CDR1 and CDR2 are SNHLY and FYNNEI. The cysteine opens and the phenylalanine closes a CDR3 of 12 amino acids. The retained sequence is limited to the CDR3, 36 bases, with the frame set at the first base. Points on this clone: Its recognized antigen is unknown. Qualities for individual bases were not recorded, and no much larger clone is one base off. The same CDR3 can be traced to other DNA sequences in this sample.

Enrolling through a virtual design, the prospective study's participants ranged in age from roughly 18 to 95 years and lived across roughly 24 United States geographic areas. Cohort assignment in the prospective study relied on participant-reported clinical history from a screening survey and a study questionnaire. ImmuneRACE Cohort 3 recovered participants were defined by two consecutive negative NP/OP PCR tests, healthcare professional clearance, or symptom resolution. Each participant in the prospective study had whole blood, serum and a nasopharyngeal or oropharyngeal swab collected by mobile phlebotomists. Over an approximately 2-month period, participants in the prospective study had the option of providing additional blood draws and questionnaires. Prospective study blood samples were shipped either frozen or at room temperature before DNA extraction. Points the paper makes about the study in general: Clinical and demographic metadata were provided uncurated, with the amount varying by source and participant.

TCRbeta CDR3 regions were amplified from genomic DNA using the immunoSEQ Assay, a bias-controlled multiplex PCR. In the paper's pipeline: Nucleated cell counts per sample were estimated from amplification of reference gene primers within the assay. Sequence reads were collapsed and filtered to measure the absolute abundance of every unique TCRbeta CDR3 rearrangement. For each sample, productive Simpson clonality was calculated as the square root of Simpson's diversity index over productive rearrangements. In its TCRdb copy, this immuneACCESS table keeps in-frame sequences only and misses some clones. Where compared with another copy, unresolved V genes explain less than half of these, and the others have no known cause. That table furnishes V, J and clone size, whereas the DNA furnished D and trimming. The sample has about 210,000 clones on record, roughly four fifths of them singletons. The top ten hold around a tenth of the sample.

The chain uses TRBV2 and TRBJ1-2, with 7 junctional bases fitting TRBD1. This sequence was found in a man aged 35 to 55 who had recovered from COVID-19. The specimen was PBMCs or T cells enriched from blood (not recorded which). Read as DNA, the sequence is TGTGCCAGCAGTACAGGGGACTATGGCTACACCTTC. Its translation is CASSTGDYGYTF.